One sample yielded the 18 T cell receptor beta chains listed below, sequenced in a study of blood T cell repertoires in COVID-19. This table comes from immunoSEQ multiplex PCR, and its TCRdb copy is limited to in-frame clones, with some not included. The sample contains approximately 170,000 clones, approximately 87% of which appear only once. The specimen was peripheral blood. These receptors came from a woman in her 70s with acute or convalescent COVID-19.

The V and J genes are TRBV20-1 and TRBJ1-5; weak D call: TRBD1 (6 bases). The germline CDR1 and CDR2 sequences are DFQATT and SNEGSKA (reference sequence). The CDR3 length is 15 residues. Trimming stripped 6 bases from V and 7 bases from J, with 22 bases between. Here the CDR3 DNA reads TGCAGTGCGAGTAGACCCGGGACAAGGGAACAGCCCCAGCATTTT. Protein product: CSASRPGTREQPQHF.

This clone occurred once. The V and J genes are TRBV7-8 and TRBJ2-1; TRBD1 is a possible D gene (5 bases). V was pared by 0 bases and J by 2 bases, with 14 bases between. The CDR3 has 17 residues. CDR1 and CDR2 (germline): SGHVS, FQNEAQ. The CDR3 DNA sequence: TGTGCCAGCAGCTTAGCGCTAAGGCAGGGCCCCTACAATGAGCAGTTCTTC. Protein: CASSLALRQGPYNEQFF.

This chain joins TRBV10-3 and TRBJ2-5; 7 bases map to TRBD2. CDR3 size: 15 residues. J was trimmed by 5 bases and V by 3 bases; bases with no gene match: 9. Germline assignment: CDR1 ENHRY and CDR2 SYGVKD. CDR3 sequence (DNA): TGTGCCATCAGTGACCCAGTGGCCGGGGGGGAGACCCAGTACTTC. Protein sequence: CAISDPVAGGETQYF.

Concerning this clone: Other DNA sequences in the same sample also yield this CDR3. CDR3 region: CASSLVAGGTDTQYF. In DNA form, the CDR3 reads TGCGCCAGCAGCTTGGTGGCAGGGGGCACAGATACGCAGTATTTT. The rearrangement joins TRBV5-1 to TRBJ2-3; a possible D gene is TRBD1 (6 bases). Trimming pared 0 bases from V and 1 base from J, leaving 9 bases between. Germline V gene lookup returns CDR1 SGHRS and CDR2 YFSETQ. The CDR3 has 15 amino acids.

CDR3 in amino acids: CASSADSGSNQPQHF. CDR3 in DNA: TGTGCCAGCAGTGCTGACTCTGGGAGCAATCAGCCCCAGCATTTT. The V and J genes are TRBV2 and TRBJ1-5, with D unclear. Germline V gives CDR1 SNHLY, CDR2 FYNNEI. CDR3 length: 15 residues. V was pared by 4 bases and J by 1 base, with 11 bases between.

The chain links TRBV6-1 to TRBJ2-5; no reliable D call. The V gene lost 5 bases and the J gene lost 5 bases, with 9 bases spanning the gap. The CDR3 spans 12 residues. In germline, CDR1 is MNHNS, CDR2 SASEGT. As DNA, the CDR3 is TGTGCCAGCAGTTCTCTATTGGAGACCCAGTACTTC. Translated: CASSSLLETQYF.

The chain recombines TRBV18 with TRBJ1-1; D might be TRBD1 (5 bases). Trimming left V 0 bases short and J 4 bases short, with 9 bases between. The CDR3 covers 14 residues. Looked up from germline, CDR1 is KGHSH and CDR2 is LQKENI. The CDR3 protein is CASSPPNGGTEAFF. The CDR3 DNA follows: TGTGCCAGCTCACCACCAAACGGGGGCACTGAAGCTTTCTTT.

This clone was detected only a few times. The chain joins TRBV7-9 to TRBJ1-2; D is unclear. The ends were cut back, 5 bases at V and 3 bases at J, with 13 bases in the middle. The CDR3 consists of 14 residues. Germline values: CDR1 SEHNR, CDR2 FQNEAQ (reference sequence). CDR3 sequence: CASSGGSDYYGYTF. The CDR3 region has the DNA TGTGCCAGCAGCGGAGGGTCAGACTACTATGGCTACACCTTC.

The rearrangement joins TRBV18 to TRBJ2-7; TRBD2 might be the D (5 bases). CDR3 length: 16 amino acids. Germline V gives CDR1 KGHSH, CDR2 LQKENI. V lost 3 bases and J lost 0, with 15 bases in between. This CDR3 is CASSPRARGTSYEQYF. The DNA for the CDR3 is TGTGCCAGCTCACCCCGGGCCCGGGGTACCTCCTACGAGCAGTACTTC.

The rearrangement links TRBV7-8 to TRBJ1-2; D not resolved. The CDR3 has 15 residues. V shed 8 bases and J shed 4 bases, with 20 bases lying between them. Germline V gene sequence: CDR1 SGHVS, CDR2 FQNEAQ. The DNA for the CDR3 is TGTGCCAGCTTACCCTCAACCATGCGGTCCTATGGCTACACCTTC. Protein: CASLPSTMRSYGYTF.

V gene TRBV11-2 combines with J gene TRBJ2-1; D might be TRBD2 (5 bases). Germline-derived CDR1 and CDR2 are SGHAT and FQNNGV. V was shortened by 4 bases and J by 1 base, with 14 bases between the two germline ends. CDR3 length equals 16 residues. The CDR3 nucleotides are TGTGCCAGCAGCTCGCGGACGGGGAAGTCCTACAATGAGCAGTTCTTC. Translating it yields CASSSRTGKSYNEQFF.

This chain joins TRBV29-1 and TRBJ2-7; D is possibly TRBD1 (6 bases). Trimming removed 4 bases at V and 0 bases at J, with 13 bases between. The germline CDR1 and CDR2 sequences are SQVTM and ANQGSEA. The CDR3 spans 14 residues. CDR3 sequence reads: CSVVDRSISYEQYF. In DNA form, the CDR3 reads TGCAGCGTTGTAGACAGGTCGATCTCCTACGAGCAGTACTTC.

The chain combines TRBV27 with TRBJ2-2, with TRBD2 as a possible D gene (5 bases). This CDR3 has 17 amino acids. V was clipped by 6 bases and J by 1 base, with 18 bases between them. CDR1 and CDR2 (germline): MNHEY, SMNVEV (reference sequence). As DNA, the CDR3 is TGTGCCAGCAGCACATATCGGACTCGGGGGAACACCGGGGAGCTGTTTTTT. Translated: CASSTYRTRGNTGELFF.

CDR3 region: CASSSPTGYTDTQYF. The CDR3 DNA follows: TGTGCCAGCAGTTCCCCGACGGGTTACACAGATACGCAGTATTTT. This rearrangement joins TRBV28 to TRBJ2-3; D gene ambiguous. With 4 bases removed from V and 2 bases from J, the gap between germline ends came to 13 bases. Germline V gene sequence: CDR1 MDHEN, CDR2 SYDVKM. This CDR3 spans 15 amino acids.

The chain combines TRBV7-2 with TRBJ2-7, with 8 bases aligning to TRBD2. Trimming at V came to 0 bases and at J to 2 bases, leaving 3 bases not matched to a gene. CDR3 length equals 15 residues. Germline lookup yields CDR1 SGHTA and CDR2 FQGNSA. CDR3 coding DNA: TGTGCCAGCAGCTTAGCAGCGGGGGAACCCTACGAGCAGTACTTC. Protein sequence: CASSLAAGEPYEQYF. Drawing the rest from reference TRBV7-2 and TRBJ2-7, the complete variable domain is GAGVSQSPSNKVTEKGKDVELRCDPISGHTALYWYRQSLGQGLEFLIYFQGNSAPDKSGLPSDRFSAERTGGSVSTLTIQRTQQEDSAVYLCASSLAAGEPYEQYFGPGTRLTVT.

The chain has TRBV19 and TRBJ2-7; 9 bases agree with TRBD1. The CDR3 contains 14 residues. V was pared by 6 bases and J by 2 bases, with 5 bases of the junction left unmatched. CDR1 and CDR2 from the germline V gene are LNHDA and SQIVND (reference sequence). As DNA, the CDR3 is TGTGCCAGTAGCGAACAGGGGGCCACCTACGAGCAGTACTTC. Encoded protein: CASSEQGATYEQYF.

V gene TRBV6-2 or TRBV6-3 combines with J gene TRBJ1-5; D might be TRBD1 (5 bases). There are 13 residues in the CDR3. With 4 bases removed from V and 5 bases from J, the gap between germline ends came to 9 bases. In germline, CDR1 is MNHEY, CDR2 SVGEGT. The CDR3 DNA follows: TGTGCCAGCAGTTTTGACAGTGATCAGCCCCAGCATTTT. This translates into CASSFDSDQPQHF.

This chain uses TRBV7-2 with TRBJ2-2; 9 bases fit TRBD2. J was trimmed by 7 bases and V by 3 bases; bases with no gene match: 6. The V gene's germline CDR1 is SGHTA and CDR2 FQGNSA. The CDR3 runs 15 residues. This CDR3 reads CASSFFAGGVGELFF. In DNA, the CDR3 is TGTGCCAGCAGCTTTTTTGCGGGAGGGGTCGGGGAGCTGTTTTTT.